This T cell receptor (beta chain) was sequenced during a study of T cell responses to AZD1222 COVID-19 vaccine. Study-wide results and limits: The study found Spike-specific TCR breadth and depth rose after two AZD1222 doses. White British people made up most donors, females outnumbered males, and clonal diversity was possibly underestimated. Baseline seropositivity characterized only a handful of AZD1222 recipients.

The protocol was immunoSEQ multiplex PCR, while the TCRdb copy is restricted to in-frame clones and leaves out a portion. The sample yields about 85,000 clones, 85% seen once. Second-dose intervals of approximately 4 or approximately 12 weeks were pooled. Comments on this clone: Its antigen is not known.

Sample: peripheral blood, taken 28 days after the second AZD1222 dose. The sequence was obtained from an adult who received the AZD1222 COVID-19 vaccine.

The CDR3 loop reads CASSLSGEKLFF. In nucleotides, the CDR3 is TGCGCCAGCAGCCTATCGGGTGAAAAACTGTTTTTT. The rearrangement joins TRBV4-1 to TRBJ1-4; no definite D call. Germline V CDR1 and CDR2: MGHRA, YSYEKL. The CDR3 has 12 amino acids. The ends were cut back, 4 bases at V and 7 bases at J, with 7 bases in the middle.